This TCR beta chain was profiled in a study of molecular identifiers for immune sequencing clone quantification. This clonotype was observed a handful of times. Isolation of naive CD8 T cells was achieved by sorting on a CD8+CD4-CCR7+CD45RA+ phenotype. TCRdb ran MiXCR on the PCR reads and lists one entry per CDR3 protein. The data contain about 36,000 distinct CDR3 sequences, about 18% of them seen just once; the ten biggest clones take up about 6.2%. The receptor comes from a human donor in good health. Some libraries in this study had Jurkat cell RNA spiked in. Sequenced input: naive CD8+ T cells from blood, with Jurkat cell RNA spiked in. The subset here: FACS-sorted CD8+CD4-CCR7+CD45RA+ naive T cells.

CDR3 amino acids: CASSLLRREYLTDTQYF. The CDR3 DNA reads as TGTGCCAGCAGCTTACTTCGACGGGAGTACCTCACAGATACGCAGTATTTT. The J gene is TRBJ2-3, the V gene TRBV7-2; D possibly corresponds to TRBD2 (6 bases). Trimming stripped 2 bases from V and 2 bases from J, with 17 bases between. The CDR3 totals 17 residues. Germline CDR1 and CDR2: SGHTA and FQGNSA.